This T cell receptor (beta chain) appears in the sequencing data of a study of identical twins. This clonotype has just a few counts. What it recognizes is unknown. Via MiXCR, TCRdb re-called the 5' RACE reads, giving one row per CDR3 protein. The sample has about 200,000 distinct CDR3 sequences, less than 9.5% seen once; the top ten hold 4.5% to 5.5%. Study findings and constraints: Memory repertoires lacked the insertion deficit that abundant cord blood beta clonotypes showed. It was possible that invariant MAIT and iNKT cells partly confounded the zero-insertion analyses. Within beta out-of-frame sequences, the excess sharing observed between twins was weaker.

The CDR3 sequence is 14 residues long. Germline V gene data show CDR1 as SGHRS and CDR2 as YFSETQ. With 7 bases clipped from V and 8 bases from J, the junction kept 8 bases outside the gene matches. The V call is TRBV5-1, the J call TRBJ2-1; 11 nucleotides match TRBD2. The sequenced material came from memory (CD45RO+) T cells sorted from blood. The receptor was isolated from a woman aged 18-35 years in good health. In nucleotides, the CDR3 is TGCGCCAGCGGGCCTAGCGGGGGGTGGGATGAGCAGTTCTTC. Translation gives CASGPSGGWDEQFF.